Below are 24 T cell receptor beta chains sequenced from a single sample in a study of blood T cell repertoires in COVID-19. Measured with immunoSEQ multiplex PCR; TCRdb has only the in-frame clones, and not every one. This sample has about 130,000 clones, with more than 85% found just once. The sample consisted of peripheral blood. The receptors originated from a man in his 60s with COVID-19, enrolled during active disease.

In DNA, the CDR3 is TGTGCCATCACCGGGACAGGGAGCTCCTACGAGCAGTACTTC. Protein: CAITGTGSSYEQYF. This rearrangement joins TRBV10-3 to TRBJ2-7; 9 bases line up with TRBD1. The germline gives CDR1 ENHRY, CDR2 SYGVKD. The J segment lost 0 bases and the V segment lost 7 bases, leaving 4 bases of the junction unmatched. The CDR3 is 14 amino acids.

This clone was counted once. The chain has TRBV5-4 and TRBJ1-2, with D tentatively TRBD1 (6 bases). The germline V and J ends were trimmed by 1 base and 4 bases, with 11 bases remaining between them. Germline CDR1 is SGHNT and CDR2 is YYREEE (reference sequence). The CDR3 extends over 14 amino acids. The CDR3 bases are TGTGCCAGCAGCTTGAGTAGGGGGGGCTATGGCTACACCTTC. Amino acid sequence: CASSLSRGGYGYTF.

The V and J genes are TRBV28 and TRBJ2-1, with D possibly matching TRBD1 (6 bases). Trimming took off 5 bases at V and 7 bases at J, with 6 bases between the two ends. The length of the CDR3 is 11 residues. Germline V gene data show CDR1 as MDHEN and CDR2 as SYDVKM. The CDR3 sequence: CASSQGNEQFF. In DNA, the CDR3 is TGTGCCAGCAGTCAGGGGAATGAGCAGTTCTTC. Complete variable domain (other parts from reference TRBV28 and TRBJ2-1): DVKVTQSSRYLVKRTGEKVFLECVQDMDHENMFWYRQDPGLGLRLIYFSYDVKMKEKGDIPEGYSVSREKKERFSLILESASTNQTSMYLCASSQGNEQFFGPGTRLTVL.

This clone was detected only a few times. The chain employs TRBV19 and TRBJ1-1, with D possibly matching TRBD1 (5 bases). The CDR3 has 13 amino acids. V was trimmed by 3 bases and J by 4 bases, leaving 9 bases between them. Germline V lookup: CDR1 LNHDA, CDR2 SQIVND (reference sequence). CDR3 sequence reads: CASSIMGGTEAFF. The CDR3 DNA reads as TGTGCCAGTAGTATTATGGGGGGCACTGAAGCTTTCTTT.

The rearrangement links TRBV7-9 to TRBJ1-4, with unresolved D. CDR1 and CDR2 (germline): SEHNR, FQNEAQ (reference sequence). Trimming removed 5 bases from V and 8 bases from J, with 15 bases in between. This CDR3 has 14 residues. The CDR3 spells CASSGPGFAEKLFF. DNA of the CDR3: TGTGCCAGCAGCGGACCGGGGTTCGCAGAAAAACTGTTTTTT.

This chain joins TRBV9 and TRBJ2-6; 7 nucleotides align to TRBD2. Germline CDR1 SGDLS, CDR2 YYNGEE. J gave up 6 bases and V 0 bases, and 6 bases lay outside the gene matches. This CDR3 region has 16 residues. CDR3 sequence: CASSVVPGGLANVLTF. The CDR3 DNA reads as TGTGCCAGCAGCGTAGTTCCGGGAGGCTTGGCCAACGTCCTGACTTTC.

The chain employs TRBV10-3 and TRBJ1-1, with 10 bases matching TRBD1. This CDR3 is built from 14 residues. V was pared by 2 bases and J by 6 bases, with 3 bases of the junction left unmatched. Germline V CDR1 and CDR2: ENHRY, SYGVKD. This chain's CDR3 is CAISEGQGEPEAFF. CDR3 nucleotide sequence: TGTGCCATCAGTGAGGGACAGGGGGAACCTGAAGCTTTCTTT.

V and J are TRBV12-3 or TRBV12-4 and TRBJ2-5; TRBD2 matches at 7 bases. The CDR3 is 13 amino acids. The CDR3 DNA sequence: TGTGAACCGGGGAGGGGAGCAGAAGAGACCCAGTACTTC. It yields the protein CEPGRGAEETQYF.

This clone was found once. This sample includes further DNA sequences coding for the same CDR3. The V gene is TRBV7-9, the J gene TRBJ1-1; D is uncertain. This CDR3 region has 13 residues. V lost 1 base, J lost 5 bases, and 8 bases lay in between. The germline gives CDR1 SEHNR, CDR2 FQNEAQ (reference sequence). CDR3 sequence: CASSLETGTEAFF. The CDR3 DNA sequence: TGTGCCAGCAGCTTAGAGACGGGTACTGAAGCTTTCTTT.

The chain uses TRBV7-2 and TRBJ2-2; 7 bases are shared with TRBD1. Germline assignment: CDR1 SGHTA and CDR2 FQGNSA. The junction had 6 bases not matched to a gene; V was cut back by 6 bases and J by 2 bases. The CDR3 runs to 15 residues. In DNA, the CDR3 is TGTGCCAGCAGATCGGGACAGCGAAACACCGGGGAGCTGTTTTTT. This encodes CASRSGQRNTGELFF.

The rearrangement joins TRBV5-4 to TRBJ1-6; D may be TRBD1 (6 bases). The V gene's germline CDR1 is SGHNT and CDR2 YYREEE (reference sequence). The CDR3 consists of 15 residues. Trimming shortened V by 3 bases and J by 6 bases, and 13 bases separated the two germline ends. CDR3 coding DNA: TGTGCCAGCAGCTCTAGGGGGAGTGGTAATTCACCCCTCCACTTT. It specifies CASSSRGSGNSPLHF.

This clone showed up just once. The rearrangement uses TRBV7-8 and TRBJ2-1; weak D call: TRBD1 (6 bases). Trimming shortened V by 5 bases and J by 6 bases, and 23 bases separated the two germline ends. Germline values: CDR1 SGHVS, CDR2 FQNEAQ. This CDR3 contains 17 residues. Written as DNA, the CDR3 is TGTGCCAGCAGCGTCCCGCCCGGGACAAGGCCCGCCAATGAGCAGTTCTTC. Protein: CASSVPPGTRPANEQFF.

This chain connects TRBV27 to TRBJ2-7; 7 bases align to TRBD1. There are 15 residues in the CDR3. Germline V CDR1 and CDR2: MNHEY, SMNVEV (reference sequence). V lost 5 bases to trimming and J lost 5 bases; unmatched junction nucleotides: 12. Here the CDR3 DNA reads TGTGCCAGCAGTAAGGGCTTCGGACAGGTGGACGAGCAGTACTTC. It specifies CASSKGFGQVDEQYF.

In its sample, this clone was seen once. CDR3 in DNA: TGTGCCAGCTCACCCTCAGGAATTCGAGAGACCCAGTACTTC. Protein product: CASSPSGIRETQYF. The chain recombines TRBV18 with TRBJ2-5, with D unclear. Germline V CDR1 and CDR2: KGHSH, LQKENI. The germline V and J ends were trimmed by 3 bases and 4 bases, with 12 bases remaining between them. The CDR3 has 14 amino acids. The entire variable domain, with the rest obtained from reference TRBV18 and TRBJ2-5, is as follows: NAGVMQNPRHLVRRRGQEARLRCSPMKGHSHVYWYRQLPEEGLKFMVYLQKENIIDESGMPKERFSAEFPKEGPSILRIQQVVRGDSAAYFCASSPSGIRETQYFGPGTRLLVL.

The V gene is TRBV6-6, the J gene TRBJ1-1; D gene ambiguous. Trimming took off 2 bases at V and 7 bases at J, with 8 bases between the two ends. The CDR3 is made up of 12 amino acids. Germline V gives CDR1 MNHNY, CDR2 SVGAGI (reference sequence). The CDR3 region is CASSYQVDEAFF. The CDR3 nucleotides are TGTGCCAGCAGTTACCAGGTTGATGAAGCTTTCTTT.

This clone showed up just a few times. This rearrangement joins TRBV7-8 to TRBJ1-1; 8 bases are shared with TRBD1. V shed 5 bases and J 0 bases; nucleotides not matched to a gene: 8. From germline, CDR1 is SGHVS and CDR2 FQNEAQ. The CDR3 covers 16 residues. The CDR3 region has the DNA TGTGCCAGCAGCCCCCGGACAGGGACCTTGAACACTGAAGCTTTCTTT. Translation gives CASSPRTGTLNTEAFF.

This chain connects TRBV5-4 to TRBJ2-3; 10 positions agree with TRBD2. CDR1 and CDR2 (germline): SGHNT, YYREEE (reference sequence). V was pared by 0 bases and J by 2 bases, with 9 bases of the junction left unmatched. The CDR3 covers 18 residues. The CDR3 nucleotides are TGTGCCAGCAGCTTGGCTCCCAGTCTAGCGGGAGACACAGATACGCAGTATTTT. It translates to CASSLAPSLAGDTDTQYF. The full variable domain, with the rest looked up from reference TRBV5-4 and TRBJ2-3, is ETGVTQSPTHLIKTRGQQVTLRCSSQSGHNTVSWYQQALGQGPQFIFQYYREEENGRGNFPPRFSGLQFPNYSSELNVNALELDDSALYLCASSLAPSLAGDTDTQYFGPGTRLTVL.

The J gene is TRBJ1-1, the V gene TRBV5-6; 8 bases map to TRBD1. This CDR3 comprises 16 residues. V was pared by 1 base and J by 1 base, with 6 bases of the junction left unmatched. Germline CDR1 and CDR2: SGHDT and YYEEEE. CDR3: CASSLRQGARNTEAFF. CDR3 nucleotides: TGTGCCAGCAGCTTGAGGCAGGGGGCGAGGAACACTGAAGCTTTCTTT.

The chain recombines TRBV28 with TRBJ2-7, with 7 bases that match TRBD1. Germline CDR1 and CDR2: MDHEN and SYDVKM. V shed 9 bases and J 3 bases; nucleotides not matched to a gene: 5. The CDR3 is made up of 12 amino acids. Here the CDR3 reads CASRGGSYEQYF. The CDR3 DNA is TGTGCCAGTAGAGGGGGCAGCTACGAGCAGTACTTC.

The chain links TRBV4-3 to TRBJ1-5; 8 nucleotides line up with TRBD1. The CDR3 sequence is 15 residues long. J gave up 13 bases and V 3 bases, and 14 bases lay outside the gene matches. CDR1 LGHNA and CDR2 YSLEER come from the germline V gene. The CDR3 region has the DNA TGCGCCAGCAGCCAGAACAATATACCGGGACAGGAGCAGCATTTT. It encodes CASSQNNIPGQEQHF.

This clone was observed a few times. The chain recombines TRBV14 with TRBJ1-2, with D maybe TRBD1 (5 bases). CDR1 SGHDN and CDR2 FVKESK come from the germline V gene. V was trimmed by 0 bases and J by 4 bases, leaving 12 bases between them. This CDR3 contains 15 residues. CDR3 coding DNA: TGTGCCAGCAGCCAAGATGGGCAGGGTCCCTATGGCTACACCTTC. Its protein product is CASSQDGQGPYGYTF. Complete variable domain (other parts from reference TRBV14 and TRBJ1-2): EAGVTQFPSHSVIEKGQTVTLRCDPISGHDNLYWYRRVMGKEIKFLLHFVKESKQDESGMPNNRFLAERTGGTYSTLKVQPAELEDSGVYFCASSQDGQGPYGYTFGSGTRLTVV.

Note on this clone: This same CDR3 is encoded by further DNA sequences in the sample. The chain has TRBV18 and TRBJ2-7, with D maybe TRBD2 (5 bases). This CDR3 is 13 amino acids long. CDR1 KGHSH and CDR2 LQKENI come from the germline V gene. V gave up 3 bases and J gave up 0 bases, with 6 bases separating them. The CDR3 is CASSPGSSYEQYF. Here the CDR3 DNA reads TGTGCCAGCTCACCGGGGAGCTCCTACGAGCAGTACTTC. Complete variable domain (other parts from reference TRBV18 and TRBJ2-7): NAGVMQNPRHLVRRRGQEARLRCSPMKGHSHVYWYRQLPEEGLKFMVYLQKENIIDESGMPKERFSAEFPKEGPSILRIQQVVRGDSAAYFCASSPGSSYEQYFGPGTRLTVT.

The V and J genes are TRBV5-6 and TRBJ1-2, with 8 nucleotides matching TRBD1. With 4 bases clipped from V and 8 bases from J, the junction kept 10 bases outside the gene matches. The CDR3 consists of 14 residues. Germline lookup yields CDR1 SGHDT and CDR2 YYEEEE. CDR3 sequence: CASSIGQGGTGYTF. The CDR3 DNA is TGTGCCAGCAGCATAGGACAGGGAGGAACCGGCTACACCTTC.

This clone was seen just once. The chain recombines TRBV15 with TRBJ1-2; 10 nucleotides match TRBD1. The CDR3 loop spans 13 amino acids. CDR1 and CDR2 from the germline V gene are LNHNV and YYDKDF (reference sequence). Germline trimming cut 3 bases from V and 6 bases from J; bases unmatched to any gene: 1. The CDR3 region is CATSSGTGDGYTF. The DNA of the CDR3 is TGTGCCACCAGCAGCGGGACAGGGGATGGCTACACCTTC.